The 15 T cell receptor beta chains listed next were all sequenced from one sample in a study of beta chain features in type 1 diabetes. Expressed TCRB transcripts were sequenced, since all the RNA that had been isolated was reverse transcribed. Measured with immunoSEQ multiplex PCR; TCRdb has only the in-frame clones, and not every one. The table includes 250,000 or so clones, 25% to 35% detected once. Sequencing input: central memory CD4+ T cells from blood. Receptors were obtained from a man aged 30 to 39 in good health.

Only a few counts were recorded for this clone. The chain joins TRBV2 to TRBJ2-1; D call uncertain. Trimming took 2 bases from V and 6 from J, leaving 11 bases between them. Germline V CDR1 and CDR2: SNHLY, FYNNEI. The CDR3 consists of 14 residues. The CDR3 reads CASSEFRASNEQFF. The CDR3 region has the DNA TGTGCCAGCAGTGAATTCCGGGCCAGCAATGAGCAGTTCTTC.

V and J are TRBV5-1 and TRBJ2-2, with TRBD2 matching 7 bases. Germline V gene lookup returns CDR1 SGHRS and CDR2 YFSETQ. Trimming removed 0 bases from V and 3 bases from J; junction bases left unmatched: 5. The CDR3 contains 16 residues. As DNA, the CDR3 is TGCGCCAGCAGCTTGGAGGCGGGAGTTGACACCGGGGAGCTGTTTTTT. It specifies CASSLEAGVDTGELFF. The full variable domain, its missing parts supplied by reference TRBV5-1 and TRBJ2-2, is KAGVTQTPRYLIKTRGQQVTLSCSPISGHRSVSWYQQTPGQGLQFLFEYFSETQRNKGNFPGRFSGRQFSNSRSEMNVSTLELGDSALYLCASSLEAGVDTGELFFGEGSRLTVL.

The rearrangement joins TRBV27 to TRBJ1-1; tentatively, D is TRBD1 (5 bases). Germline loops: CDR1 MNHEY, CDR2 SMNVEV (reference sequence). V was shortened by 3 bases and J by 6 bases, with 11 bases between the two germline ends. The CDR3 runs to 13 residues. The CDR3: CASSLSRGSEAFF. The CDR3 nucleotides are TGTGCCAGCAGTTTGTCACGGGGCTCTGAAGCTTTCTTT.

The chain has TRBV6-5 and TRBJ2-1; 7 bases map to TRBD1. CDR1 is MNHEY and CDR2 is SVGAGI in the germline V gene. Trimming at V came to 0 bases and at J to 3 bases, leaving 2 bases not matched to a gene. The CDR3 consists of 15 residues. The CDR3 reads CASSYSGQVYNEQFF. The CDR3 DNA reads TGTGCCAGCAGTTACTCCGGACAGGTCTACAATGAGCAGTTCTTC.

Notes on this clone: A much larger clone sits a single nucleotide away, making a read error possible. The rearrangement links TRBV29-1 to TRBJ2-7; D is tentatively TRBD1 or TRBD2 (6 bases each). Germline values: CDR1 SQVTM, CDR2 ANQGSEA. This CDR3 is 12 amino acids long. Here the CDR3 DNA reads TGCAACGCCCGGGGGCTCTCCTACGAGCAGTACTTC. Translating it yields CNARGLSYEQYF.

This chain connects TRBV7-2 to TRBJ2-1, with 10 nucleotides matching TRBD2. The junction had 7 bases not matched to a gene; V was cut back by 1 base and J by 7 bases. The CDR3 extends over 16 amino acids. CDR1 SGHTA and CDR2 FQGNSA come from the germline V gene. CDR3 coding DNA: TGTGCCAGCAGCTTAGGGACTAGCGGCTTTCGGAATGAGCAGTTCTTC. Protein: CASSLGTSGFRNEQFF.

This chain uses TRBV7-9 with TRBJ2-3, with D unresolved. Trimming removed 5 bases from V and 5 bases from J, with 11 bases in between. This CDR3 spans 13 amino acids. Germline values: CDR1 SEHNR, CDR2 FQNEAQ (reference sequence). The DNA of the CDR3 is TGTGCCAGCAGCCCTGATAGTGGAGATACGCAGTATTTT. Protein sequence: CASSPDSGDTQYF.

This clone was seen many times. The chain has TRBV28 and TRBJ1-2; D remains ambiguous. Deletions cut 7 bases from V and 0 bases from J, with 6 bases between. From germline, CDR1 is MDHEN and CDR2 SYDVKM. The CDR3 runs to 12 residues. This CDR3 is CASTRANYGYTF. CDR3 coding DNA: TGTGCCAGCACGAGAGCTAACTATGGCTACACCTTC.

J is TRBJ2-5 and V is TRBV7-9; D might be TRBD2 (5 bases). The CDR3 covers 16 residues. Germline V gene data show CDR1 as SEHNR and CDR2 as FQNEAQ (reference sequence). The ends were cut back, 3 bases at V and 2 bases at J, with 16 bases in the middle. The CDR3 loop reads CASSFLPGRRQETQYF. In nucleotides, the CDR3 is TGTGCCAGCAGCTTCCTACCTGGGAGACGACAAGAGACCCAGTACTTC.

V is TRBV6-5 and J is TRBJ2-5, with D perhaps assigned TRBD1 or TRBD2 (5 bases each). Germline V lookup: CDR1 MNHEY, CDR2 SVGAGI. The CDR3 consists of 14 residues. The V end was cut by 6 bases, the J end by 4 bases, with 15 bases between. CDR3 in DNA: TGTGCCAGCAGGAGGGGAAGCGCGGGAGAGACCCAGTACTTC. This translates into CASRRGSAGETQYF.

J is TRBJ1-1 and V is TRBV5-1; 7 bases fit TRBD1. V lost 4 bases, J lost 1 base, and 4 bases stayed unmatched. Germline V gene sequence: CDR1 SGHRS, CDR2 YFSETQ. This CDR3 contains 14 residues. DNA of the CDR3: TGCGCCAGCAGCCCGGGACAGAGGAACACTGAAGCTTTCTTT. It specifies CASSPGQRNTEAFF.

This clone was counted a few times. This specimen includes other DNA sequences encoding the same CDR3. The J gene is TRBJ2-1, the V gene TRBV5-5; D is unresolved. Germline values: CDR1 SGHKS, CDR2 YYEKEE (reference sequence). Trimming removed 0 bases from V and 2 bases from J, with 9 bases in between. The CDR3 length is 15 residues. The CDR3 loop is CASSLDVSPYNEQFF. DNA for the CDR3: TGTGCCAGCAGCTTGGATGTCAGCCCCTACAATGAGCAGTTCTTC.

This clone occurred a few times. The chain carries TRBV30 and TRBJ2-2, with 8 bases lining up with TRBD1. CDR1 GTSNPN and CDR2 SVGIG come from the germline V gene (reference sequence). The CDR3 consists of 13 residues. V lost 1 base to trimming and J lost 8 bases; unmatched junction nucleotides: 3. CDR3: CAWSGRGRGELFF. The CDR3 region has the DNA TGTGCCTGGAGTGGCAGGGGGCGAGGGGAGCTGTTTTTT.

V and J are TRBV5-6 and TRBJ1-1; D might be TRBD1 (5 bases). The CDR3 has 18 residues. V lost 0 bases, J lost 4 bases, and 22 bases lay in between. CDR1 is SGHDT and CDR2 is YYEEEE in the germline V gene. CDR3 loop: CASSLEVGAVAVATEAFF. The CDR3 nucleotides read TGTGCCAGCAGCTTGGAGGTCGGGGCCGTTGCGGTAGCCACTGAAGCTTTCTTT. Supplemented by reference TRBV5-6 and TRBJ1-1, the full variable domain reads DAGVTQSPTHLIKTRGQQVTLRCSPKSGHDTVSWYQQALGQGPQFIFQYYEEEERQRGNFPDRFSGHQFPNYSSELNVNALLLGDSALYLCASSLEVGAVAVATEAFFGQGTRLTVV.

The rearrangement joins TRBV5-6 to TRBJ2-3, with a possible D match to TRBD1 (6 bases). This CDR3 has 14 amino acids. Trimming took 4 bases from V and 1 from J, leaving 10 bases between them. CDR1 SGHDT and CDR2 YYEEEE come from the germline V gene. The DNA for the CDR3 is TGTGCCAGCAGCAAGGGACAAGGCACAGATACGCAGTATTTT. Protein: CASSKGQGTDTQYF.